At least ten counts were recorded for the clone carrying this TCR beta chain. The sample comes from a study of regulatory T cells in long-lasting Graves disease. To make TCR beta libraries, researchers used iRepertoire HTBI primers and Arm-PCR of CDR3 regions. From the multiplex PCR reads, TCRdb called clonotypes with MiXCR, one entry per CDR3 protein. The sample holds approximately 350,000 distinct CDR3 sequences, around 15% seen once. Time point defined: newly diagnosed GD, antithyroid drugs for less than 3 months. PBMC RNA served as the TCR library source. Germline CDR1 is LGHNA and CDR2 is YNFKEQ. Trimming shortened V by 0 bases and J by 7 bases, and 14 bases separated the two germline ends. The CDR3 sequence is 15 residues long. In addition, the sample was reused for a study of T cells in Graves' hyperthyroidism and ophthalmopathy.

The receptor was isolated from a woman between 18 and 30 years old with Graves disease. The chain links TRBV4-2 to TRBJ2-3, with D perhaps matching TRBD1 (6 bases). The starting material was peripheral blood mononuclear cells (PBMCs), obtained at new diagnosis, from a patient treated with antithyroid drugs. The chain's CDR3 is CASSQDEQGQNTQYF. DNA for the CDR3: TGTGCCAGCAGCCAAGATGAGCAGGGGCAAAATACGCAGTATTTT.